This TCR beta chain was found in a study of response to subunit inactivated influenza vaccine. General study points: The authors proposed limited new T cell recruitment per seasonal influenza vaccination.

TCRdb re-called the RT-PCR reads with MiXCR, one entry per CDR3 protein. Found here are about 650,000 distinct CDR3 sequences, approximately 14% of them singletons; the top ten hold 9.5% to 13%. This CDR3 region has 16 residues. Trimming shortened V by 3 bases and J by 2 bases, and 14 bases separated the two germline ends. Germline CDR1 is SEHNR and CDR2 is FQNEAQ (reference sequence). About this clonotype itself: What it binds is not known.

The J gene is TRBJ2-1, the V gene TRBV7-9; tentatively, D is TRBD2 (5 bases). This receptor was obtained from a man aged 50-59 years who received an inactivated influenza vaccine. Sequencing used PBMCs from blood, obtained roughly 12 days after vaccination. In DNA, the CDR3 is TGTGCCAGCAGCTTGGGCAAGCGGTGGGCCTACAATGAGCAGTTCTTC. Translating it yields CASSLGKRWAYNEQFF.